The rows below give T cell receptor beta chains drawn from one sample of a study of regulatory T cells in long-lasting Graves disease. TCRdb fed the multiplex PCR reads into MiXCR, producing one record per CDR3 protein. Among around 420,000 distinct CDR3 sequences listed, about 15% were seen once. This same sample was also part of a study on T cells in Graves' hyperthyroidism and ophthalmopathy.

The source was peripheral blood mononuclear cells (PBMCs), collected at new diagnosis, from a patient treated with antithyroid drugs. The receptors here all came from a woman in her thirties or forties with Graves disease. Both conserved end residues are part of each CDR3. Fields, in order: V gene, CDR3 protein.

>TRBV5-8
CASSPSGGGQFF
>TRBV28
CASMVDRGQQYF
>TRBV12-3/TRBV12-4
CASRGTGTRGYEQYF
>TRBV5-5
CASSFGVTQETQYF
>TRBV28
CASSPGSGGKNIQYF
>TRBV20-1
CSARGQGGEETQYF
>TRBV7-2
CASSLSVTNYEQYF
>TRBV12-3/TRBV12-4
CASSLHGGNTGELFF
>TRBV20-1
CSARDHGSSPLHF
>TRBV3-1
CASSHSDMYDQYF
>TRBV7-9
CASSQKTIDLAKNIQYF
>TRBV25-1
CASSVHYNEQFF
>TRBV18
CASSPTENQPQHF
>TRBV10-1
CASSEGDTQYF
>TRBV19
CASSSAGVPYNEQFF
>TRBV20-1
CSARPGTTTYEQYF
>TRBV28
CASSFASWIAGNNSYEQYF
>TRBV9
CASTHSQAGGPPGELFF
>TRBV7-9
CASSASPLSRPSSSYEQYF
>TRBV7-9
CASSRDRVSGANVLTF
>TRBV30
CACRRSANTGELFF
>TRBV20-1
CSATPPGSMGDTQYF